The rows below give T cell receptor beta chains drawn from one sample of a study of T cell responses to AZD1222 COVID-19 vaccine. Profiling relied on immunoSEQ multiplex PCR, and the TCRdb table lists in-frame clones only, not all of them. The table lists 180,000 or so clones, around 94% of them singletons. The starting material was peripheral blood, obtained on day 0 of AZD1222 vaccination. These receptors originate from an adult in good health. CDR3s include the opening cysteine and the closing phenylalanine or tryptophan. Each record gives: CDR3 DNA, CDR3 protein, J gene, clone size, V gene, D gene. A D gene is named only where the DNA matches it firmly. The listing skips clone size in some rows; elsewhere it reads once, few, many or a size class.

CDR3 DNA: TGTGCCAGCAGTTACAAGGGGGCGGGAAATTCACCCCTCCACTTT
CDR3 protein: CASSYKGAGNSPLHF
J gene: TRBJ1-6
clone size: -
V gene: TRBV6-5
D gene: TRBD1

CDR3 DNA: TGTGCCAGCGAAGGTCCCAGAGCTGAAAAACTGTTTTTT
CDR3 protein: CASEGPRAEKLFF
J gene: TRBJ1-4
clone size: -
V gene: TRBV6-5
D gene: -

CDR3 DNA: TGCGCCAGCAGCGAACCGGACAGGACATCCACTGAAGCTTTCTTT
CDR3 protein: CASSEPDRTSTEAFF
J gene: TRBJ1-1
clone size: -
V gene: TRBV5-1
D gene: TRBD1

CDR3 DNA: TGTGCCAGCAGTGAATTACAGCCAAATCAGCCCCAGCATTTT
CDR3 protein: CASSELQPNQPQHF
J gene: TRBJ1-5
clone size: few
V gene: TRBV6-1
D gene: -

CDR3 DNA: TGCAGCGTGGGGGAGCTAACCGGGGAGCTGTTTTTT
CDR3 protein: CSVGELTGELFF
J gene: TRBJ2-2
clone size: -
V gene: TRBV29-1
D gene: -

CDR3 DNA: TGCGCCAGCAGCTTCTACGGGAATGAGCAGTTCTTC
CDR3 protein: CASSFYGNEQFF
J gene: TRBJ2-1
clone size: -
V gene: TRBV5-1
D gene: -

CDR3 DNA: TGTGCCAGCAGCTTGGTAAGGGGCGAATCACCCCTCCACTTT
CDR3 protein: CASSLVRGESPLHF
J gene: TRBJ1-6
clone size: once
V gene: TRBV5-5
D gene: -

CDR3 DNA: TGTGCCAGCTCACGTGGGGACCCGAGCTCCTACAATGAGCAGTTCTTC
CDR3 protein: CASSRGDPSSYNEQFF
J gene: TRBJ2-1
clone size: -
V gene: TRBV18
D gene: -

CDR3 DNA: TGCAGCGCGACTAGTTACAATGAGCAGTTCTTC
CDR3 protein: CSATSYNEQFF
J gene: TRBJ2-1
clone size: -
V gene: TRBV29-1
D gene: -

CDR3 DNA: TGTGCCAGCAGTGACGGCGAGGGGAGCACTGAAGCTTTCTTT
CDR3 protein: CASSDGEGSTEAFF
J gene: TRBJ1-1
clone size: -
V gene: TRBV6-4
D gene: -

CDR3 DNA: TGCGCCAGCAGCCCGGGGGGTCGGAGAGAAAAACTGTTTTTT
CDR3 protein: CASSPGGRREKLFF
J gene: TRBJ1-4
clone size: -
V gene: TRBV5-1
D gene: -

CDR3 DNA: TGTGCCAGCGGGACGGGACCGCGCTATGGCTACACCTTC
CDR3 protein: CASGTGPRYGYTF
J gene: TRBJ1-2
clone size: -
V gene: TRBV27
D gene: -

CDR3 DNA: TGTGCCAGCTCACCTCAGGGCAATGAGCAGTTCTTC
CDR3 protein: CASSPQGNEQFF
J gene: TRBJ2-1
clone size: -
V gene: TRBV18
D gene: -

CDR3 DNA: TGTGCCAGCAGTCGGACTAGCGGGAGGTCGCGGACGCAGTATTTT
CDR3 protein: CASSRTSGRSRTQYF
J gene: TRBJ2-3
clone size: few
V gene: TRBV6-2/TRBV6-3
D gene: TRBD2